This TCR beta chain was identified in a study of metastatic and nonmetastatic thyroid tumors. For the study at large: For malignant and benign thyroid patients, tumor or nodule tissue and blood were the sources whose repertoires were compared. The study's findings and limits: Reportedly, malignant thyroid tumors had significantly higher TCR beta diversity than benign nodules, in blood and tumor.

TCRdb re-clonotyped the PCR reads through MiXCR. The table has 30,000 to 40,000 clones, 18% seen once; the top ten hold under 15%. Thyroid surgery took place with no prior treatment in any patient. Note on this clone: Its matching antigen is unknown. At one end the junction does not follow the germline gene, possibly because of a read error.

This CDR3 comprises 15 residues. CDR1 SGDLS and CDR2 YYNGEE come from the germline V gene. The receptor was derived from a male donor with papillary thyroid cancer or a benign thyroid nodule (not recorded which). Some clones in this sample may be carry-over from other donors' samples. The V call is TRBV9, the J call TRBJ2-7, with a weak D call TRBD2 (7 bases). Sample: blood. The CDR3 region is CASGVGRGAKREQYF. In DNA form, the CDR3 reads TGTGCCAGCGGCGTAGGGAGGGGGGCGAAAAGGGAGCAGTACTTC.